A single sample is the source of the 29 T cell receptor beta chains below, sequenced in a study of T cells after posttransplantation cyclophosphamide. Method: immunoSEQ multiplex PCR; TCRdb's copy keeps in-frame clones and lacks some. The sample holds more than 2,500 clones, and no clone turns up only once. Busulfan-fludarabine conditioning, marrow transplant, and cyclophosphamide on days +3 and +4 were administered. The material was PBMCs, obtained 30 days after allogeneic stem cell transplant with posttransplant cyclophosphamide. The receptors shown here come from a female patient in her 60s who received an allogeneic stem cell transplant from an unrelated donor, was CMV-positive, and had acute GVHD only. Some T cells may originate from the graft donor.

By proportion, this clone is medium-sized (0.01 to 0.1%). The chain links TRBV6-5 to TRBJ2-7, with 7 bases fitting TRBD1. CDR1 is MNHEY, CDR2 SVGAGI, per germline. The CDR3 spans 11 residues. Unmatched junction bases numbered 4, after V lost 7 bases and J lost 7 bases. CDR3 loop: CASNRGGEQYF. The DNA for the CDR3 is TGTGCCAGCAACAGGGGCGGGGAGCAGTACTTC.

This clone was found many times. The V call is TRBV7-6, the J call TRBJ2-1, with D uncertain. This CDR3 comprises 16 residues. CDR1 SGHVS and CDR2 FNYEAQ come from the germline V gene. V shed 5 bases and J shed 3 bases, with 17 bases lying between them. The CDR3 DNA sequence: TGTGCCAGCAGCCCCCGCCTCCCCGGTAGCTACAATGAGCAGTTCTTC. Its protein product is CASSPRLPGSYNEQFF.

In this sample, this clone turned up many times. The genes are TRBV9 and TRBJ1-2, with a possible D match to TRBD1 (5 bases). V lost 3 bases, J lost 7 bases, and 10 bases lay in between. Per the germline V gene, CDR1 is SGDLS and CDR2 is YYNGEE. The CDR3 runs to 12 residues. The CDR3 DNA reads as TGTGCCAGCAGCGCCACGACAGTTGGCTACACCTTC. Its translation: CASSATTVGYTF.

This clone was seen at least ten times. This chain connects TRBV7-2 to TRBJ2-7; D is uncertain. Germline assignment: CDR1 SGHTA and CDR2 FQGNSA. The CDR3 consists of 13 residues. V was trimmed by 5 bases and J by 4 bases, leaving 12 bases between them. The CDR3 sequence is CASSVNNAYEQYF. As DNA, the CDR3 is TGTGCCAGCAGCGTGAATAACGCGTACGAGCAGTACTTC. Based on the CDR3 plus reference TRBV7-2 and TRBJ2-7, the full variable domain is GAGVSQSPSNKVTEKGKDVELRCDPISGHTALYWYRQSLGQGLEFLIYFQGNSAPDKSGLPSDRFSAERTGGSVSTLTIQRTQQEDSAVYLCASSVNNAYEQYFGPGTRLTVT.

The sample holds many counts of this clone. The chain has TRBV6-2 or TRBV6-3 and TRBJ2-5, with 8 bases lining up with TRBD1. The CDR3 spans 13 residues. Per the germline V gene, CDR1 is MNHEY and CDR2 is SVGEGT. The J segment lost 4 bases and the V segment lost 6 bases, leaving 4 bases of the junction unmatched. In DNA, the CDR3 is TGTGCCAGCAGAGGACAGGGTGTAGAGACCCAGTACTTC. It codes for CASRGQGVETQYF.

This clone was counted many times. V usage is TRBV11-3 and J usage is TRBJ2-7; 8 bases agree with TRBD1. Germline lookup yields CDR1 SGHNT and CDR2 YENEEA. V shed 4 bases and J 5 bases; nucleotides not matched to a gene: 10. The CDR3 extends over 15 amino acids. Written as DNA, the CDR3 is TGTGCCAGCAGCTACCCCATGGACAGGGAACACGAGCAGTACTTC. Encoded protein: CASSYPMDREHEQYF.

Ten or more counts support this clone. This sequence joins TRBV7-9 and TRBJ1-2; 7 nucleotides agree with TRBD1. Trimming cost V 3 bases and J 5 bases; bases outside gene matches: 12. The CDR3 runs to 16 residues. Germline V CDR1 and CDR2: SEHNR, FQNEAQ (reference sequence). CDR3 residues: CASSFSTWTGIYGYTF. The DNA of the CDR3 is TGTGCCAGCAGCTTCTCCACTTGGACAGGAATATATGGCTACACCTTC.

This clone was observed at least ten times. This sequence joins TRBV6-6 and TRBJ2-2, with unresolved D. V shed 5 bases and J shed 3 bases, with 10 bases lying between them. The CDR3 has 14 residues. CDR1 is MNHNY, CDR2 SVGAGI, per germline (reference sequence). CDR3 bases: TGTGCCAGCAGTGCATTCCGGGACACCGGGGAGCTGTTTTTT. Protein sequence: CASSAFRDTGELFF.

This clone was observed at least ten times. This chain joins TRBV7-9 and TRBJ2-1; TRBD2 agrees at 9 bases. V trimming: 3 bases; J trimming: 4 bases; junction bases outside the gene matches: 13. The germline V gene has CDR1 SEHNR and CDR2 FQNEAQ (reference sequence). The CDR3 is 18 amino acids. The CDR3 sequence: CASSFQLAGARLYNEQFF. The CDR3 nucleotides read TGTGCCAGCAGCTTTCAACTAGCGGGCGCTCGGTTGTACAATGAGCAGTTCTTC.

This clone was counted many times. The genes are TRBV5-1 and TRBJ1-1, with 8 nucleotides matching TRBD1. This CDR3 comprises 16 residues. The germline V gene encodes CDR1 SGHRS and CDR2 YFSETQ. The trim removed 3 bases at V and 0 bases at J, leaving 7 bases unmatched. CDR3: CASSSGQGGVNTEAFF. CDR3 coding DNA: TGCGCCAGCAGCTCCGGACAGGGCGGGGTGAACACTGAAGCTTTCTTT.

This clone has at least ten counts. The V call is TRBV5-1, the J call TRBJ2-7; a weak D match, TRBD1 (5 bases). V was cut by 5 bases and J by 6 bases, with 12 bases left in between. The CDR3 has 12 amino acids. CDR1 is SGHRS, CDR2 YFSETQ, per germline. CDR3: CASSLKGREQYF. CDR3 DNA: TGCGCCAGCAGTTTGAAGGGGCGCGAGCAGTACTTC.

This clone is judged medium-sized (0.01 to 0.1%). This chain uses TRBV2 with TRBJ2-5; D gene ambiguous. V gave up 6 bases and J gave up 2 bases, with 13 bases separating them. Germline CDR1 SNHLY, CDR2 FYNNEI. The CDR3 is made up of 14 amino acids. CDR3 protein: CASSAGLLQETQYF. The CDR3 DNA is TGTGCCAGCAGCGCCGGGTTGCTTCAAGAGACCCAGTACTTC.

This clone was found many times. The gene calls are TRBV27 and TRBJ2-7; 11 bases align to TRBD1. V lost 5 bases, J lost 3 bases, and 3 bases stayed unmatched. Germline CDR1 MNHEY, CDR2 SMNVEV (reference sequence). There are 14 residues in the CDR3. The CDR3 nucleotides are TGTGCCAGCAGTGCGGGGACAGGGGGCTACGAGCAGTACTTC. This translates into CASSAGTGGYEQYF.

This clone was seen many times. The sample has other DNA sequences that encode this CDR3 too. V and J are TRBV5-1 and TRBJ2-7; 7 bases match TRBD2. The V and J ends lost 0 bases and 3 bases, in that order; junction bases with no gene match: 6. The CDR3 has 15 residues. Per germline, CDR1 SGHRS and CDR2 YFSETQ. The CDR3 DNA reads TGCGCCAGCAGCTTGGGCGGGGGTAGGGTCTACGAGCAGTACTTC. Translating gives CASSLGGGRVYEQYF.

In its sample, this clone was seen many times. The rearrangement uses TRBV27 and TRBJ2-1; no firm D call. CDR1 and CDR2 (germline): MNHEY, SMNVEV (reference sequence). V lost 1 base and J 0 bases, leaving 4 bases between the germline ends. The CDR3 extends over 14 amino acids. CDR3 bases: TGTGCCAGCAGTTTATTCAGCTCCTACAATGAGCAGTTCTTC. Its protein product is CASSLFSSYNEQFF.

This clone has at least ten counts. V is TRBV6-2 or TRBV6-3 and J is TRBJ1-5, with a weak D call TRBD1 (6 bases). Germline CDR1 reads MNHEY; CDR2 reads SVGEGT. Deletions cut 6 bases from V and 7 bases from J, with 19 bases between. The CDR3 totals 15 residues. In DNA form, the CDR3 reads TGTGCCAGCAGCACCCGGGGGGGCGTCGACCAGCCCCAGCATTTT. Its protein is CASSTRGGVDQPQHF.

This clone was seen at least ten times. The rearrangement links TRBV28 to TRBJ2-1; 9 bases are shared with TRBD1. The CDR3 loop spans 15 amino acids. CDR1 is MDHEN, CDR2 SYDVKM, per germline. V dropped 3 bases and J dropped 4; count of bases not matched to a gene: 4. CDR3 amino acids: CASSFLQGAYNEQFF. Written as DNA, the CDR3 is TGTGCCAGCAGTTTCTTACAGGGGGCTTACAATGAGCAGTTCTTC.

This clone was seen many times. The V and J genes are TRBV13 and TRBJ2-3, with D possibly being TRBD2 (6 bases). Germline CDR1 is PRHDT and CDR2 is FYEKMQ (reference sequence). Trimming removed 0 bases at V and 0 bases at J, with 13 bases between. This CDR3 comprises 17 residues. This CDR3 reads CASSLGLGLASTDTQYF. DNA for the CDR3: TGTGCCAGCAGCTTAGGACTAGGCCTAGCGAGCACAGATACGCAGTATTTT. The full variable domain, rest sourced from reference TRBV13 and TRBJ2-3, is AAGVIQSPRHLIKEKRETATLKCYPIPRHDTVYWYQQGPGQDPQFLISFYEKMQSDKGSIPDRFSAQQFSDYHSELNMSSLELGDSALYFCASSLGLGLASTDTQYFGPGTRLTVL.

This clone was recorded at least ten times. The chain links TRBV30 to TRBJ2-7; weak D call: TRBD2 (6 bases). The ends were cut back, 0 bases at V and 4 bases at J, with 10 bases in the middle. This CDR3 has 13 residues. CDR1 GTSNPN and CDR2 SVGIG come from the germline V gene (reference sequence). CDR3 residues: CAWSVLAGYEQYF. The CDR3 DNA follows: TGTGCCTGGAGTGTACTAGCAGGGTACGAGCAGTACTTC. The variable domain in full, completed from reference TRBV30 and TRBJ2-7, reads SQTIHQWPATLVQPVGSPLSLECTVEGTSNPNLYWYRQAAGRGLQLLFYSVGIGQISSEVPQNLSASRPQDRQFILSSKKLLLSDSGFYLCAWSVLAGYEQYFGPGTRLTVT.

Within the sample, this clone is medium-sized. The chain combines TRBV10-3 with TRBJ2-7; possibly TRBD1 for D (6 bases). Trimming cost V 6 bases and J 3 bases, with 12 bases left between them. CDR1 and CDR2 (germline): ENHRY, SYGVKD. This CDR3 spans 13 amino acids. The CDR3 DNA sequence: TGTGCCATCAGCTACAGGGAGTACTACGAGCAGTACTTC. This gives the protein CAISYREYYEQYF.

This clone was detected many times. The gene calls are TRBV9 and TRBJ2-3; 8 nucleotides agree with TRBD2. Germline V gene lookup returns CDR1 SGDLS and CDR2 YYNGEE. The CDR3 totals 15 residues. The ends lost 6 bases at V and 3 bases at J; junction bases unmatched: 9. For the CDR3, the DNA is TGTGCCAGCAACCGAGCGGGGGTATGGACAGATACGCAGTATTTT. This sequence encodes CASNRAGVWTDTQYF.

Ten or more counts support this clone. This CDR3 reads CASRLVAGPRRASQYF. CDR3 nucleotide sequence: TGTGCCAGCAGATTGGTAGCGGGCCCCAGACGAGCCTCGCAGTATTTT. V gene TRBV7-9 combines with J gene TRBJ2-3; TRBD2 matches 7 bases. CDR1 SEHNR and CDR2 FQNEAQ come from the germline V gene (reference sequence). The trim removed 6 bases at V and 10 bases at J, leaving 19 bases unmatched. The CDR3 contains 16 residues.

In this sample, this clone turned up a few times. This chain joins TRBV9 and TRBJ2-2; 9 bases line up with TRBD2. CDR3 length: 15 residues. J lost 7 bases, V lost 2 bases, and 6 bases had no gene match. Germline CDR1 and CDR2: SGDLS and YYNGEE. The chain's CDR3 is CASSVSGREGGELFF. Here the CDR3 DNA reads TGTGCCAGCAGCGTTTCCGGGCGGGAGGGCGGGGAGCTGTTTTTT.

This clone was seen repeatedly, ten times or more. This sequence joins TRBV12-3 or TRBV12-4 and TRBJ1-1; D unclear. The CDR3 contains 15 residues. Trimming removed 3 bases at V and 2 bases at J, with 13 bases between. The DNA of the CDR3 is TGTGCCAGCAGTTTTTCCCCGGAGGGTAACACTGAAGCTTTCTTT. This sequence encodes CASSFSPEGNTEAFF.

This clone appeared many times. This chain connects TRBV7-3 to TRBJ2-1; unclear D gene. The CDR3 is 14 residues long. The germline V gene encodes CDR1 SGHTA and CDR2 FQGTGA. Trimming left V 5 bases short and J 0 bases short, with 8 bases between. The CDR3 reads CASSRDFSYNEQFF. CDR3 coding DNA: TGTGCCAGCAGCCGAGACTTCTCCTACAATGAGCAGTTCTTC.

This clone is deemed medium-sized. The chain has TRBV6-4 and TRBJ1-2, with 8 bases lining up with TRBD1. V lost 0 bases, J lost 8 bases, and 11 bases stayed unmatched. This CDR3 is 16 amino acids long. The germline V gene has CDR1 MRHNA and CDR2 SNTAGT. Written as DNA, the CDR3 is TGTGCCAGCAGTGACTCGACTTTTCAGGGGGCGGGGGGCTACACCTTC. It codes for CASSDSTFQGAGGYTF.

This clone is medium-sized by share. The chain couples TRBV11-1 to TRBJ1-1, with D hard to call. This CDR3 is built from 15 residues. Trimming removed 5 bases at V and 5 bases at J, with 18 bases between. Germline loops: CDR1 SGHAT, CDR2 FQDESV (reference sequence). The CDR3 nucleotides are TGTGCCAGCAGCAACCTTGCCTGGTTAGGGACTGAAGCTTTCTTT. It encodes CASSNLAWLGTEAFF.

This clone was seen at least ten times. This chain connects TRBV4-3 to TRBJ2-7, with D perhaps TRBD1 (7 bases). The CDR3 sequence is 15 residues long. CDR1 LGHNA and CDR2 YSLEER come from the germline V gene. Trimming removed 4 bases from V and 4 bases from J, with 17 bases in between. The CDR3 loop reads CASSLTFSGGYEQYF. Written as DNA, the CDR3 is TGCGCCAGCAGCCTAACGTTTTCAGGGGGGTACGAGCAGTACTTC.

By share, this clone counts as medium-sized. The rearrangement uses TRBV13 and TRBJ1-2; 9 nucleotides match TRBD1. J was trimmed by 5 bases and V by 7 bases; bases with no gene match: 8. The CDR3 covers 14 residues. Germline-derived CDR1 and CDR2 are PRHDT and FYEKMQ (reference sequence). CDR3 protein: CASTEGQGLYGYTF. The CDR3 coding sequence is TGTGCCAGCACCGAGGGACAGGGACTTTATGGCTACACCTTC.